The source of this TCR beta chain is a study of blood T cell repertoires in COVID-19. Per the germline V gene, CDR1 is SGDLS and CDR2 is YYNGEE. This CDR3 contains 13 residues. The germline V and J ends were trimmed by 0 bases and 2 bases, with 5 bases remaining between them. Original handling: Quantification of nucleated cells was approximated via reference gene primer amplification. Libraries were prepared by immunoSEQ multiplex PCR; TCRdb keeps only in-frame clonotypes and omits some of them. D and trimming come from the DNA, and the V and J calls and clone size come from that table. There are about 190,000 clones in the sample; roughly nine tenths occur only once, and 1.1% lies in the top ten.

The material sequenced was peripheral blood. This sequence was found in a young man with acute or convalescent COVID-19. J is TRBJ2-5 and V is TRBV9; possible D gene TRBD1, 5 bases. The CDR3 here is CASSVGQQETQYF. CDR3 coding DNA: TGTGCCAGCAGCGTAGGACAGCAAGAGACCCAGTACTTC.